This passage covers 3 T cell receptor beta chains from one sample sequenced in a study of T cell responses to AZD1222 COVID-19 vaccine. Generated by immunoSEQ multiplex PCR, the TCRdb table keeps only in-frame clones and is missing some. Altogether over 150,000 clones are present, about 88% being singletons, with the ten largest covering roughly 5%. The starting material was peripheral blood, obtained on day 0 of AZD1222 vaccination. These receptor sequences come from an adult in good health.

The chain is built from TRBV6-1 and TRBJ1-6, with 8 positions matching TRBD1. This CDR3 is 15 amino acids long. Trimming took 2 bases from V and 7 from J; bases not matched to a gene: 4. Germline assignment: CDR1 MNHNS and CDR2 SASEGT. CDR3 nucleotide sequence: TGTGCCAGCAGTGAACCCGGGACAGGCAATTCACCCCTCCACTTT. Translating gives CASSEPGTGNSPLHF.

CDR3 amino acids: CASSQDVGHFLHF. The DNA of the CDR3 is TGCGCCAGCAGCCAAGACGTAGGGCACTTCCTCCACTTT. This sequence joins TRBV4-1 and TRBJ1-6; D ambiguous. Trimming left V 0 bases short and J 15 bases short, with 12 bases between. CDR1 is MGHRA, CDR2 YSYEKL, per germline. CDR3 length: 13 residues.

The CDR3 DNA reads as TGTGCCAGCAGCTACCCACAGGGGGCGGCTAACTATGGCTACACCTTC. Translating gives CASSYPQGAANYGYTF. The chain recombines TRBV6-5 with TRBJ1-2; 9 bases fit TRBD1. This CDR3 is 16 amino acids long. The junction had 8 bases not matched to a gene; V was cut back by 6 bases and J by 0 bases. Germline CDR1 and CDR2: MNHEY and SVGAGI.